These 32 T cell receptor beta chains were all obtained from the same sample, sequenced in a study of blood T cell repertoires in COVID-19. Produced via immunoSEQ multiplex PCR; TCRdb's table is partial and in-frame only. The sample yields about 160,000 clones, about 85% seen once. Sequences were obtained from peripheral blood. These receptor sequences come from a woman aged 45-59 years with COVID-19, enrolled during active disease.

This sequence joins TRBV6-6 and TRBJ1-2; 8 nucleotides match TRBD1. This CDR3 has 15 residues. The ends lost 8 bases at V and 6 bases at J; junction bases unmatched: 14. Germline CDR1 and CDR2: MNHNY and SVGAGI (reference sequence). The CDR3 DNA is TGTGCCAGCGGGAAACACGGACAGGGAATTGATGGCTACACCTTC. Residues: CASGKHGQGIDGYTF.

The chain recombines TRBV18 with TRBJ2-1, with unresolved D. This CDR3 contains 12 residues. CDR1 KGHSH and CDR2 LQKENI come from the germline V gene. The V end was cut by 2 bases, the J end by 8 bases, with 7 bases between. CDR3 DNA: TGTGCCAGCTCACCATCAGCGTATGAGCAGTTCTTC. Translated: CASSPSAYEQFF.

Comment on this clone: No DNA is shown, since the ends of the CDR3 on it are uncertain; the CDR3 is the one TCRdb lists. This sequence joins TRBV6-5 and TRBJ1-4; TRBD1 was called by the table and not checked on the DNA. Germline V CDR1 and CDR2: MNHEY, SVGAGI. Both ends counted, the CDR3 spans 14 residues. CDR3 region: CASSTSTGDEKLFF.

For the CDR3, the DNA is TGTGCCAGTAGTATAGCGGGGGGTGACACTGAAGCTTTCTTT. This encodes CASSIAGGDTEAFF. The gene calls are TRBV19 and TRBJ1-1; a possible D gene is TRBD1 (5 bases). Per the germline V gene, CDR1 is LNHDA and CDR2 is SQIVND (reference sequence). The CDR3 length is 14 residues. V lost 1 base to trimming and J lost 3 bases, with 9 bases between them.

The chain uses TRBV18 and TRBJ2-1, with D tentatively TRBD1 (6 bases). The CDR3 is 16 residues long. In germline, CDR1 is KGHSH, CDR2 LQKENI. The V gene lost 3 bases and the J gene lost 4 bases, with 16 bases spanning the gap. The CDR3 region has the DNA TGTGCCAGCTCACCGGTCGAGGACAGTATTTACAATGAGCAGTTCTTC. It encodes CASSPVEDSIYNEQFF.

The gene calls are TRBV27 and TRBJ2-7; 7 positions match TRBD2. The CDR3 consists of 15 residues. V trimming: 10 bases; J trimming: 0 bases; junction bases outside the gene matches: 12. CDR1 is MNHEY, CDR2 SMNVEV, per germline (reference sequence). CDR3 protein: CATSPAGPSSYEQYF. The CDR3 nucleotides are TGTGCCACTAGCCCAGCGGGGCCTAGCTCCTACGAGCAGTACTTC.

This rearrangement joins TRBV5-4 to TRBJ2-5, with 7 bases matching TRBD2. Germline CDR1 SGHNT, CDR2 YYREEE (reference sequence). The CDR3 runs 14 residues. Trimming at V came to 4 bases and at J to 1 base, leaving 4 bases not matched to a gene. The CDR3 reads CASSLAGVQETQYF. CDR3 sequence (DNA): TGTGCCAGCAGCCTGGCGGGGGTCCAAGAGACCCAGTACTTC. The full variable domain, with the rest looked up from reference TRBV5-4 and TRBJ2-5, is ETGVTQSPTHLIKTRGQQVTLRCSSQSGHNTVSWYQQALGQGPQFIFQYYREEENGRGNFPPRFSGLQFPNYSSELNVNALELDDSALYLCASSLAGVQETQYFGPGTRLLVL.

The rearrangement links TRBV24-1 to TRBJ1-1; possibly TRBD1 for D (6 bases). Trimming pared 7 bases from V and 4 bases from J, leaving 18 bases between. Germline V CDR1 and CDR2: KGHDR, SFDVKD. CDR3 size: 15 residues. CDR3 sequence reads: CATSDRFRLSTEAFF. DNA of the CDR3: TGTGCCACCAGCGACAGGTTCCGTCTATCCACTGAAGCTTTCTTT.

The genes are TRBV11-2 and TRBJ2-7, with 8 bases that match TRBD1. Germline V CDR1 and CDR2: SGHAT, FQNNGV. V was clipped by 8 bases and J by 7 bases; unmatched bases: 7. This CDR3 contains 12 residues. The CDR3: CASEQGAGEQYF. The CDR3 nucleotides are TGTGCCAGCGAGCAGGGGGCAGGGGAGCAGTACTTC.

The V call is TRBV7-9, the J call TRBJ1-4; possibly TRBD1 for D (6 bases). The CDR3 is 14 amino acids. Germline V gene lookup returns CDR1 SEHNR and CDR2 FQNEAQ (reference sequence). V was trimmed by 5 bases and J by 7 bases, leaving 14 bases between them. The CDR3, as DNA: TGTGCCAGCAGCCTGGACAGTTCGCTTGAAAAACTGTTTTTT. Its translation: CASSLDSSLEKLFF.

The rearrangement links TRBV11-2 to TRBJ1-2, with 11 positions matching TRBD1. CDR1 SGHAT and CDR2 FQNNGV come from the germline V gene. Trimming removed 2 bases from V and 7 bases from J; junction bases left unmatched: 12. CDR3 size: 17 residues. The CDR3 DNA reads TGTGCCAGCAGCTTAAACTATATGGGACAGGGGGGGTCTGGCTACACCTTC. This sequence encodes CASSLNYMGQGGSGYTF.

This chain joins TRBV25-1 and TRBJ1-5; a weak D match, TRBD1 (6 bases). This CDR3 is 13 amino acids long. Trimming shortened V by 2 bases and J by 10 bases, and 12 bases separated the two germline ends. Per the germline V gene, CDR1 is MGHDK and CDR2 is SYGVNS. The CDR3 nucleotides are TGTGCCAGCAGTGAAACAGGGATAGAACCCCAGCATTTT. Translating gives CASSETGIEPQHF.

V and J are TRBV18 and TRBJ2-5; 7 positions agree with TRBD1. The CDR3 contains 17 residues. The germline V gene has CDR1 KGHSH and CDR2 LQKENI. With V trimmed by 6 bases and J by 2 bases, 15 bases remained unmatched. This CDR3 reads CASSSPFNRGGQETQYF. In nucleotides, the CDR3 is TGTGCCAGCTCTTCCCCTTTCAACAGGGGCGGGCAAGAGACCCAGTACTTC. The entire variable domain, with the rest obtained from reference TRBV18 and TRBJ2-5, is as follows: NAGVMQNPRHLVRRRGQEARLRCSPMKGHSHVYWYRQLPEEGLKFMVYLQKENIIDESGMPKERFSAEFPKEGPSILRIQQVVRGDSAAYFCASSSPFNRGGQETQYFGPGTRLLVL.

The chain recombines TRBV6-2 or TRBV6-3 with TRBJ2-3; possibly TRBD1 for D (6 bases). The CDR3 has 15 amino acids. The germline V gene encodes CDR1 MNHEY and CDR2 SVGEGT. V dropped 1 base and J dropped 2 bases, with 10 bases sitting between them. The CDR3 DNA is TGTGCCAGCAGTTACTGGGGGCTGTCCACAGATACGCAGTATTTT. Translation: CASSYWGLSTDTQYF.

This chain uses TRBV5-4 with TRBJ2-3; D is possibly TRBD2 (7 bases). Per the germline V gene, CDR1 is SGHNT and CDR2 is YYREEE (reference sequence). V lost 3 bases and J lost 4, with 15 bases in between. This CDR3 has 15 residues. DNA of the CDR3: TGTGCCAGCAGCTCCTTAGGGGGGGACGCAGATACGCAGTATTTT. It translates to CASSSLGGDADTQYF. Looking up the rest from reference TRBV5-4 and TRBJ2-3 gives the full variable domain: ETGVTQSPTHLIKTRGQQVTLRCSSQSGHNTVSWYQQALGQGPQFIFQYYREEENGRGNFPPRFSGLQFPNYSSELNVNALELDDSALYLCASSSLGGDADTQYFGPGTRLTVL.

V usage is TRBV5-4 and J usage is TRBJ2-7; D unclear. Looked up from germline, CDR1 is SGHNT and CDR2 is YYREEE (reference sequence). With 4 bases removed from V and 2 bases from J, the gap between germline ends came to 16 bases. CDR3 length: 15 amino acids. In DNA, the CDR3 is TGTGCCAGCAGCCTAAGAACAGAACCTACCTACGAGCAGTACTTC. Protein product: CASSLRTEPTYEQYF.

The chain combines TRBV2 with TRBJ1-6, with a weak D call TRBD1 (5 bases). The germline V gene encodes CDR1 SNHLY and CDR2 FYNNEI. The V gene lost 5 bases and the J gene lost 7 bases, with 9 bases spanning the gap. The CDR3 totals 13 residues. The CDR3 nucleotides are TGTGCCAGCAGTCGGGACTCCAATTCACCCCTCCACTTT. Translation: CASSRDSNSPLHF. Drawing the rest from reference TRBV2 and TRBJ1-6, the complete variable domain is EPEVTQTPSHQVTQMGQEVILRCVPISNHLYFYWYRQILGQKVEFLVSFYNNEISEKSEIFDDQFSVERPDGSNFTLKIRSTKLEDSAMYFCASSRDSNSPLHFGNGTRLTVT.

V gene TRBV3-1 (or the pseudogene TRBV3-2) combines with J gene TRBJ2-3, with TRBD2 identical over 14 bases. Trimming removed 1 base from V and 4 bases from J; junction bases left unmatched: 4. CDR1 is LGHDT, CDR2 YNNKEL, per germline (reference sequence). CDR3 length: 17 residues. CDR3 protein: CASSQGTSGGKADTQYF. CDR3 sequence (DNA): TGTGCCAGCAGCCAAGGGACTAGCGGGGGGAAAGCAGATACGCAGTATTTT.

CDR3 loop: CASSLVAGGPYEQYF. The CDR3 nucleotides are TGTGCCAGCAGCTTGGTGGCAGGGGGACCCTACGAGCAGTACTTC. The chain couples TRBV11-1 to TRBJ2-7, with 7 bases identical to TRBD1. V lost 3 bases and J lost 2; bases outside the gene matches: 7. Germline CDR1 reads SGHAT; CDR2 reads FQDESV (reference sequence). The CDR3 loop spans 15 amino acids.

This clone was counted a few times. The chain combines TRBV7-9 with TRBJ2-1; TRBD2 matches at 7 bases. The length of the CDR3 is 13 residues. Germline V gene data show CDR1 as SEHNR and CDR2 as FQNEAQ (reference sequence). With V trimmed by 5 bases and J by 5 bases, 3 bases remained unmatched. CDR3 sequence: CASSPGTNNEQFF. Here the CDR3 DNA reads TGTGCCAGCAGCCCAGGGACTAACAATGAGCAGTTCTTC.

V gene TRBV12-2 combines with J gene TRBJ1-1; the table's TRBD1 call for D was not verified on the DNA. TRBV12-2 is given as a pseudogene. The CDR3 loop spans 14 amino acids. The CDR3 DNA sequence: TGTGCAAGTCGCCTTACCGGACAGGGGGGAAGAGCTTTCTTT. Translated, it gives CASRLTGQGGRAFF.

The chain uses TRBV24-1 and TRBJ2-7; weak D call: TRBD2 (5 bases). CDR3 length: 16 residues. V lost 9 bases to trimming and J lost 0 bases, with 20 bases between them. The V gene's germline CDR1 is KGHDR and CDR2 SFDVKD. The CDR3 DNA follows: TGTGCCACCGGGAAGACTGGACTCATGTCCTCCTACGAGCAGTACTTC. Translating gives CATGKTGLMSSYEQYF.

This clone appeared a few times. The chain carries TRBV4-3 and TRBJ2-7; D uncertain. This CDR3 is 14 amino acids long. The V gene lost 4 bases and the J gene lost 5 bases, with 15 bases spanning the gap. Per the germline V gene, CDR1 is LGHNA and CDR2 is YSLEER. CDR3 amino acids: CASSRGLTLDEQYF. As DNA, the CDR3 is TGCGCCAGCAGCCGCGGTCTCACTCTCGACGAGCAGTACTTC.

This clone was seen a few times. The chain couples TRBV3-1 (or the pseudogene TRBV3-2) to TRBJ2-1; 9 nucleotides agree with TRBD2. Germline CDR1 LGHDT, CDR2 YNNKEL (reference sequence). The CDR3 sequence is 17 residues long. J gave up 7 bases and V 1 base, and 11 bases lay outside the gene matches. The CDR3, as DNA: TGTGCCAGCAGCCAAGCGAAATGGGTAGCGGGAGTGAATGAGCAGTTCTTC. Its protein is CASSQAKWVAGVNEQFF.

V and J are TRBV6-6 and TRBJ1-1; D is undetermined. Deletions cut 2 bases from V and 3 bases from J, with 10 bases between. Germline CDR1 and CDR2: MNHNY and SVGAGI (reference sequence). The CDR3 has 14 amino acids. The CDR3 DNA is TGTGCCAGCAGTTACCAATCCGAGGACACTGAAGCTTTCTTT. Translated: CASSYQSEDTEAFF.

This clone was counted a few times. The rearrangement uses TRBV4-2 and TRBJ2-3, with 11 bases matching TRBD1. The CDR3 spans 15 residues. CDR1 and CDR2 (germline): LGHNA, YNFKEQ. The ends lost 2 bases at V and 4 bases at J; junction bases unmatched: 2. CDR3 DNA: TGTGCCAGCAGCCAATCGGGACAGGGGGCAGATACGCAGTATTTT. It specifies CASSQSGQGADTQYF.

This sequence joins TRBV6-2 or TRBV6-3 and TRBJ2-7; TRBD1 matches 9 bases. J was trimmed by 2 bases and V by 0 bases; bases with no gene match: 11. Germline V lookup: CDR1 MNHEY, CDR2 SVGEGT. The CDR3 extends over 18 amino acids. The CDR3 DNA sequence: TGTGCCAGCAGTTACTCATCTACCGGGACAGGGACTACCTACGAGCAGTACTTC. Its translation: CASSYSSTGTGTTYEQYF.

The CDR3 DNA reads as TGTGCCAGCAGCTTAAGGGAGGGGAACACTGAAGCTTTCTTT. Residues: CASSLREGNTEAFF. This sequence joins TRBV7-2 and TRBJ1-1; D gene ambiguous. Germline lookup yields CDR1 SGHTA and CDR2 FQGNSA. The V end lost 2 bases, the J end lost 1 base, and 8 bases lay between the germline ends. This CDR3 region has 14 residues.

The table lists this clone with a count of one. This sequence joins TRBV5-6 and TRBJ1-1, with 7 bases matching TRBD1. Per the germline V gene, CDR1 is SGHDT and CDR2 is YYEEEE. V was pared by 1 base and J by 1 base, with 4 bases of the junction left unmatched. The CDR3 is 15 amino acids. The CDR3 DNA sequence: TGTGCCAGCAGCTTGAGTGGGACAGCGAACACTGAAGCTTTCTTT. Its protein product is CASSLSGTANTEAFF.

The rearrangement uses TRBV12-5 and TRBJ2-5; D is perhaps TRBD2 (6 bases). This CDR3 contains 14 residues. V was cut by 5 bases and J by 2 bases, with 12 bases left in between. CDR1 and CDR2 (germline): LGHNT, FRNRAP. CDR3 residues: CASGDMRGQETQYF. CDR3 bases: TGTGCTAGTGGTGACATGCGGGGACAAGAGACCCAGTACTTC.

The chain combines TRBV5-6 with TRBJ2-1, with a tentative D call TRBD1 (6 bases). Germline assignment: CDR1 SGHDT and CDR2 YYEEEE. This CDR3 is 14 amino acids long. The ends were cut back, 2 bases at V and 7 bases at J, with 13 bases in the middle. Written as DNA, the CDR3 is TGTGCCAGCAGCTTCTACAGGGTTGATAATGAGCAGTTCTTC. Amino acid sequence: CASSFYRVDNEQFF.

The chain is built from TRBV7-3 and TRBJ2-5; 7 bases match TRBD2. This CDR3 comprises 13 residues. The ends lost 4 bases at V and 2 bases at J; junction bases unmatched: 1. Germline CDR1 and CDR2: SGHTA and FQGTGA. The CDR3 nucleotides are TGTGCCAGCAGCTCGGGACTACAAGAGACCCAGTACTTC. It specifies CASSSGLQETQYF. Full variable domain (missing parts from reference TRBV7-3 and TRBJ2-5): GAGVSQTPSNKVTEKGKYVELRCDPISGHTALYWYRQSLGQGPEFLIYFQGTGAADDSGLPNDRFFAVRPEGSVSTLKIQRTERGDSAVYLCASSSGLQETQYFGPGTRLLVL.